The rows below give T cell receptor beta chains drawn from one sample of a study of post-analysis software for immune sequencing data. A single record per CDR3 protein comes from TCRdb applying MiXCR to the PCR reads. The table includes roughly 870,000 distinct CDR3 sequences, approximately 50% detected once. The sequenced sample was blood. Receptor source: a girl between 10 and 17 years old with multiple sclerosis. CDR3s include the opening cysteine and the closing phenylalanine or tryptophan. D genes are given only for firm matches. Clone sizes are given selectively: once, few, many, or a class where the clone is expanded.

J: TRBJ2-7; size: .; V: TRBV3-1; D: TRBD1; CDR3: CASSQGTGPEQYF; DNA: TGTGCCAGCAGCCAGGGGACAGGGCCCGAGCAGTACTTC
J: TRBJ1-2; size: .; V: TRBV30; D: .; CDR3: CAWSGGTPNYGYTF; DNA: TGTGCCTGGAGTGGGGGGACACCCAACTATGGCTACACCTTC
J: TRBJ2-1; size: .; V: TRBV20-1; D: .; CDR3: CSEGSGSLGFEEQFF; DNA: TGCAGTGAGGGATCGGGCAGCCTGGGGTTTGAGGAGCAGTTCTTC
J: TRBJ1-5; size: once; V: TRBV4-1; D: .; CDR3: CASSQNQEDNQPQHF; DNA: TGCGCCAGCAGCCAAAACCAGGAGGATAATCAGCCCCAGCATTTT
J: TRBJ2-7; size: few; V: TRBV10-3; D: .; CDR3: CAISSQAYEQYF; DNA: TGTGCCATCTCTTCCCAGGCCTACGAGCAGTACTTC
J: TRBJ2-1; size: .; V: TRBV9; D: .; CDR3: CASSLVMASDEQFF; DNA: TGTGCCAGCAGCCTCGTCATGGCTAGCGATGAGCAGTTCTTC
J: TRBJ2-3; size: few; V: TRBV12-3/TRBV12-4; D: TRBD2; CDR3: CASSFRRSGRVRTDTQYF; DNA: TGTGCCAGCAGTTTCCGTCGAAGTGGGAGGGTTCGCACAGATACGCAGTATTTT
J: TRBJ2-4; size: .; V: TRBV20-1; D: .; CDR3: CSAARPIPPGAPPKNIQYF; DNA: TGCAGTGCTGCACGCCCCATCCCGCCAGGGGCGCCCCCAAAAAACATTCAGTACTTC
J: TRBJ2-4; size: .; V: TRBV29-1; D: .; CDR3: CSVLIAKNIQYF; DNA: TGCAGCGTCCTGATAGCCAAAAACATTCAGTACTTC
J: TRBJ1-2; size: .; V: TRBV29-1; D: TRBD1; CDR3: CSVPKGGRRYGYTF; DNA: TGCAGCGTCCCGAAAGGGGGCCGGCGCTATGGCTACACCTTC
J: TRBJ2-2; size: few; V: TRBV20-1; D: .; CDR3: CSARDGGRPNTGELFF; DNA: TGCAGTGCTAGAGATGGGGGACGGCCGAACACCGGGGAGCTGTTTTTT
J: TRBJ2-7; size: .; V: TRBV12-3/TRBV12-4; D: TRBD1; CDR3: CASSPPRTGDEQYF; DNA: TGTGCCAGCAGCCCACCCCGGACAGGGGACGAGCAGTACTTC
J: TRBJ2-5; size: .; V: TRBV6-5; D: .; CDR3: CASSHRGIIETQYF; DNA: TGTGCCAGCAGCCACCGGGGGATTATAGAGACCCAGTACTTC
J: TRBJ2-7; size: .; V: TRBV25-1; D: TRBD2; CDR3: CASSESAGLVGEYEQYF; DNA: TGTGCCAGCAGTGAATCTGCGGGACTAGTGGGAGAGTACGAGCAGTACTTC
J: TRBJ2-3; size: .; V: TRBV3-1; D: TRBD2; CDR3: CASSQEGSGASTDTQYF; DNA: TGTGCCAGCAGCCAAGAAGGAAGCGGGGCGAGCACAGATACGCAGTATTTT
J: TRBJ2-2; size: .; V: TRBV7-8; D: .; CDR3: CASSSEAGPGELFF; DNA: TGTGCCAGCAGCTCCGAAGCGGGCCCCGGGGAGCTGTTTTTT
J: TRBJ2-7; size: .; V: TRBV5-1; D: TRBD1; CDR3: CASSLAADRASYEQYF; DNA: TGCGCCAGCAGCTTGGCCGCCGACAGGGCCTCCTACGAGCAGTACTTC
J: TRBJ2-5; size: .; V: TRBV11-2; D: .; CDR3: CAWGYLETQYF; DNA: TGTGCCTGGGGGTACTTAGAGACCCAGTACTTC